Here is one TCR beta chain with its context. What it binds is unknown. The data are from a study of T cell responses to AZD1222 COVID-19 vaccine. The study, taken as a whole, reports: Regions 160-218 and 743-854 dominated among vaccine-associated CD4 TCRs spanning spike. After the peak T cell response, and only then, were repertoires sampled. Seropositive AZD1222 recipients at baseline numbered only five or six. When two AZD1222 doses had been given, Spike-specific TCR breadth and depth rose.

This CDR3 is 14 amino acids long. Per germline, CDR1 LNHDA and CDR2 SQIVND (reference sequence). V lost 5 bases to trimming and J lost 0 bases, with 10 bases between them. Some clones are missing from TCRdb's copy, which holds only in-frame ones; the method was immunoSEQ multiplex PCR. The sample shows 99,000 or so clones, roughly 86% of them seen only once. The rearrangement joins TRBV19 to TRBJ1-1; weak D call: TRBD1 (6 bases). Here the sequenced sample was peripheral blood, taken 28 days after the second dose of the MenACWY control vaccine. The clonotype originates from an adult who received the MenACWY meningococcal vaccine as a control. In DNA, the CDR3 is TGTGCCAGTAGTCCCCGGACAGTGAACACTGAAGCTTTCTTT. This sequence encodes CASSPRTVNTEAFF.